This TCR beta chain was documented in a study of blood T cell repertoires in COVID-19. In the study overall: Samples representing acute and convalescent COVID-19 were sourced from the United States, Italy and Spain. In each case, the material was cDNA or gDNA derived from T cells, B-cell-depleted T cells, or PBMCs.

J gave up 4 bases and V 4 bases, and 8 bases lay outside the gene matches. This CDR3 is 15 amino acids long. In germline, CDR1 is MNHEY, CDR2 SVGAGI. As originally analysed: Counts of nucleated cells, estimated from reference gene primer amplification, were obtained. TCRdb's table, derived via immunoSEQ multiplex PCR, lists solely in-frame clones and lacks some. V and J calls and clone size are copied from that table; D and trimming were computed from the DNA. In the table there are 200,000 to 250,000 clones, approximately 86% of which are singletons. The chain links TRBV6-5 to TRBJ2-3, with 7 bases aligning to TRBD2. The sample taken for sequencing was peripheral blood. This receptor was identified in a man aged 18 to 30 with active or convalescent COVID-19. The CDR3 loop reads CASSSAGTTSDTQYF. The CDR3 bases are TGTGCCAGCAGTTCCGCCGGGACTACTTCAGATACGCAGTATTTT.